This T cell receptor (beta chain) came from a study of CXCR3-negative and CXCR3-positive naive CD8 T cells. Study-level results: TRB CDR3s of CXCR3-positive naive cells were more hydrophobic than those of CXCR3-negative naive cells. CD5 surface expression was similar among naive subsets, and TCR strength was estimated by inference from TRB CDR3 properties.

Libraries were UMI-labeled 5' RACE TRB cDNA. Reanalyzing the 5' RACE reads, TCRdb keeps one entry per CDR3 protein, without DNA. The sample includes approximately 90,000 distinct CDR3 sequences. On this clonotype itself: Its antigen is currently unknown.

The TCR comes from a human donor in good health. Some clones in this sample may be carry-over from other donors' samples. Sequenced material: naive CXCR3+ CD8+ T cells from blood. As for subset: CD45RO-CCR7+CD27+CD95- naive CD8+ T cells expressing CXCR3 (TNR3+).

The CDR3 protein is CASSQDRGGGLYEQYF. The V call is TRBV4-2, the J call TRBJ2-7; the TCRdb call, TRBD1, lacks DNA for checking. From germline, CDR1 is LGHNA and CDR2 YNFKEQ. The CDR3 is 16 amino acids.